One sample yielded the 25 T cell receptor beta chains listed below, sequenced in a study of blood T cell repertoires in COVID-19. The method was immunoSEQ multiplex PCR; TCRdb's version includes in-frame clones alone and lacks a portion of them. The table records under 300,000 clones, 87% of them present only once. The sample comprised peripheral blood. Every receptor here comes from a man in his 60s who had recovered from COVID-19.

This chain connects TRBV15 to TRBJ2-2, with D maybe TRBD2 (7 bases). The germline gives CDR1 LNHNV, CDR2 YYDKDF (reference sequence). This CDR3 comprises 16 residues. V lost 2 bases, J lost 6 bases, and 16 bases lay in between. The CDR3 nucleotides are TGTGCCACCAGCAGATCACACAGGGAGGGGGCCGGGGAGCTGTTTTTT. It yields the protein CATSRSHREGAGELFF.

This clone was detected only a few times. This chain links TRBV18 with TRBJ1-1; D gene uncertain. Trimming took off 3 bases at V and 3 bases at J, with 5 bases between the two ends. This CDR3 contains 12 residues. From germline, CDR1 is KGHSH and CDR2 LQKENI. In DNA form, the CDR3 reads TGTGCCAGCTCACCCCGGGACACTGAAGCTTTCTTT. Protein sequence: CASSPRDTEAFF.

V usage is TRBV10-2 and J usage is TRBJ1-2, with a weak D call TRBD1 (6 bases). The CDR3 runs to 14 residues. The germline V and J ends were trimmed by 2 bases and 5 bases, with 12 bases remaining between them. Germline-derived CDR1 and CDR2 are WSHSY and SAAADI. CDR3 sequence (DNA): TGCGCCAGCAGTGAGACGGGCCAGGGGTATGGCTACACCTTC. Translation: CASSETGQGYGYTF.

This clone occurred a few times. This chain connects TRBV5-1 to TRBJ2-7, with a possible D match to TRBD2 (5 bases). V lost 0 bases, J lost 5 bases, and 15 bases lay in between. CDR1 is SGHRS, CDR2 YFSETQ, per germline. CDR3 length equals 15 residues. The CDR3 DNA reads as TGCGCCAGCAGCTTGGCCGGGGTGTCGGTCCACGAGCAGTACTTC. Residues: CASSLAGVSVHEQYF.

This chain joins TRBV30 and TRBJ2-3, with no clear D. The CDR3 extends over 15 amino acids. Trimming removed 3 bases from V and 0 bases from J, with 13 bases in between. Germline loops: CDR1 GTSNPN, CDR2 SVGIG (reference sequence). The CDR3 nucleotides are TGTGCCTGGAGATTGACTGATAAGAGCACAGATACGCAGTATTTT. Protein: CAWRLTDKSTDTQYF.

CDR3 sequence reads: CASSFFGGSYNEQFF. CDR3 coding DNA: TGTGCCAGCAGCTTCTTTGGGGGGTCCTACAATGAGCAGTTCTTC. V gene TRBV13 combines with J gene TRBJ2-1, with a tentative D call TRBD2 (6 bases). Germline V lookup: CDR1 PRHDT, CDR2 FYEKMQ (reference sequence). This CDR3 has 15 amino acids. Trimming took off 3 bases at V and 1 base at J, with 10 bases between the two ends.

The V call is TRBV2, the J call TRBJ1-4; possible D gene TRBD1, 5 bases. Trimming removed 4 bases at V and 8 bases at J, with 14 bases between. The CDR3 sequence is 14 residues long. Germline V gene data show CDR1 as SNHLY and CDR2 as FYNNEI. CDR3 nucleotides: TGTGCCAGCAGTGGTGGGGGGGGTGAGGAAAAACTGTTTTTT. Translating it yields CASSGGGGEEKLFF. Looking up the rest from reference TRBV2 and TRBJ1-4 gives the full variable domain: EPEVTQTPSHQVTQMGQEVILRCVPISNHLYFYWYRQILGQKVEFLVSFYNNEISEKSEIFDDQFSVERPDGSNFTLKIRSTKLEDSAMYFCASSGGGGEEKLFFGSGTQLSVL.

The rearrangement uses TRBV29-1 and TRBJ1-2; possible D gene TRBD1, 6 bases. Per germline, CDR1 SQVTM and CDR2 ANQGSEA. Trimming removed 5 bases at V and 4 bases at J, with 14 bases between. The CDR3 sequence is 13 residues long. DNA for the CDR3: TGCAGCGTTACCACAGGGAGGGGCTATGGCTACACCTTC. This encodes CSVTTGRGYGYTF.

CDR3 coding DNA: TGTGCCAGCAGCGTACTAGCGGGCGAGCAGTACGTC. Translating gives CASSVLAGEQYV. This chain joins TRBV7-8 and TRBJ2-7; 9 positions match TRBD2. The CDR3 contains 12 residues. Germline values: CDR1 SGHVS, CDR2 FQNEAQ. Germline trimming cut 5 bases from V and 6 bases from J; bases unmatched to any gene: 2.

The chain couples TRBV6-6 to TRBJ1-2; TRBD1 agrees at 7 bases. In germline, CDR1 is MNHNY, CDR2 SVGAGI (reference sequence). This CDR3 is built from 13 residues. CDR3 sequence (DNA): TGTTCGACTATAAATACAGGGGATAAGGGCTACACCTTC. Amino acid sequence: CSTINTGDKGYTF.

The V call is TRBV5-1, the J call TRBJ2-3, with 9 positions matching TRBD2. CDR3 size: 16 residues. Germline CDR1 SGHRS, CDR2 YFSETQ. Unmatched junction bases numbered 7, after V lost 5 bases and J lost 0 bases. This chain's CDR3 is CASRGRLAASTDTQYF. CDR3 coding DNA: TGCGCCAGCAGAGGAAGACTAGCGGCTAGCACAGATACGCAGTATTTT.

This clone was observed a single time. The chain recombines TRBV15 with TRBJ1-4, with TRBD1 as a possible D gene (5 bases). CDR1 is LNHNV and CDR2 is YYDKDF in the germline V gene (reference sequence). Trimming removed 1 base from V and 8 bases from J, with 14 bases in between. The CDR3 loop spans 15 amino acids. CDR3 in DNA: TGTGCCACCAGCAGAGCCCAGCGGGGCTGGGAAAAACTGTTTTTT. It specifies CATSRAQRGWEKLFF.

This clone was seen a handful of times. The CDR3 spells CASSPGGYGYTF. In DNA, the CDR3 is TGTGCCAGCTCACCAGGGGGGTATGGCTACACCTTC. The V and J genes are TRBV18 and TRBJ1-2, with a weak D call TRBD1 (5 bases). The CDR3 is 12 residues long. Trimming removed 2 bases at V and 5 bases at J, with 6 bases between. Germline CDR1 KGHSH, CDR2 LQKENI.

This chain connects TRBV7-2 to TRBJ1-2; D is possibly TRBD1 (5 bases). Looked up from germline, CDR1 is SGHTA and CDR2 is FQGNSA. CDR3 size: 14 residues. V gave up 0 bases and J gave up 8 bases, with 13 bases separating them. The CDR3 nucleotides are TGTGCCAGCAGCTTAGCCAGGGTCCCTCTGGGCTACACCTTC. It is translated as CASSLARVPLGYTF.

The chain links TRBV5-1 to TRBJ2-2, with D tentatively TRBD1 (6 bases). This CDR3 has 15 amino acids. V was cut by 0 bases and J by 0 bases, with 6 bases left in between. Germline V gives CDR1 SGHRS, CDR2 YFSETQ. This CDR3 reads CASSLGTANTGELFF. DNA for the CDR3: TGCGCCAGCAGCTTGGGGACAGCGAACACCGGGGAGCTGTTTTTT.

The rearrangement uses TRBV3-1 (or the pseudogene TRBV3-2) and TRBJ2-3, with TRBD2 matching 7 bases. The CDR3 consists of 15 residues. V was clipped by 8 bases and J by 4 bases; unmatched bases: 12. Germline lookup yields CDR1 LGHDT and CDR2 YNNKEL (reference sequence). In nucleotides, the CDR3 is TGTGCCAGCCAACCCTTCTGGGGGGGAGCAGATACGCAGTATTTT. Translating gives CASQPFWGGADTQYF.

The V gene is TRBV6-5, the J gene TRBJ1-6; the match to TRBD1 covers 7 bases. Trimming at V came to 6 bases and at J to 6 bases, leaving 8 bases not matched to a gene. Germline CDR1 is MNHEY and CDR2 is SVGAGI. The CDR3 sequence is 15 residues long. CDR3 amino acids: CASRKTGNLNSPLHF. CDR3 DNA sequence: TGTGCCAGCAGGAAGACAGGGAATCTTAATTCACCCCTCCACTTT.

This clone turned up a few times. The genes are TRBV27 and TRBJ2-4; D uncertain. Germline loops: CDR1 MNHEY, CDR2 SMNVEV (reference sequence). V was pared by 9 bases and J by 2 bases, with 11 bases between. The CDR3 covers 13 residues. CDR3 sequence (DNA): TGTGCCAGTCAAGATGCGTCCAAAAACATTCAGTACTTC. Amino acids: CASQDASKNIQYF.

The V and J genes are TRBV5-6 and TRBJ1-1, with D unclear. Germline assignment: CDR1 SGHDT and CDR2 YYEEEE. V lost 1 base, J lost 1 base, and 8 bases lay in between. The CDR3 loop spans 14 amino acids. The CDR3 loop is CASSLNSPNTEAFF. The CDR3 coding sequence is TGTGCCAGCAGCTTGAACTCCCCGAACACTGAAGCTTTCTTT.

This clone has only one observation. CDR3: CASSSGAGRVADTQYF. As DNA, the CDR3 is TGCGCCAGCAGCTCCGGAGCGGGGAGGGTCGCAGATACGCAGTATTTT. The chain joins TRBV5-1 to TRBJ2-3; 7 nucleotides agree with TRBD2. Trimming took 3 bases from V and 4 from J; bases not matched to a gene: 11. The V gene's germline CDR1 is SGHRS and CDR2 YFSETQ. The CDR3 loop spans 16 amino acids.

J is TRBJ2-7 and V is TRBV19; 7 nucleotides line up with TRBD1. This CDR3 is built from 13 residues. CDR1 and CDR2 from the germline V gene are LNHDA and SQIVND (reference sequence). J lost 2 bases, V lost 5 bases, and 3 bases had no gene match. The chain's CDR3 is CASSAGQAYEQYF. Here the CDR3 DNA reads TGTGCCAGTAGTGCCGGACAGGCCTACGAGCAGTACTTC.

The rearrangement uses TRBV24-1 and TRBJ2-3, with 7 bases aligning to TRBD1. The CDR3 has 16 amino acids. Trimming at V came to 3 bases and at J to 5 bases, leaving 10 bases not matched to a gene. Germline CDR1 KGHDR, CDR2 SFDVKD. CDR3 DNA: TGTGCCACCAGTGATCCCGGGACAGACCGGCGAGATACGCAGTATTTT. Translated: CATSDPGTDRRDTQYF.

In its sample, this clone was seen a few times. The V call is TRBV6-4, the J call TRBJ1-2, with TRBD1 matching 7 bases. Germline loops: CDR1 MRHNA, CDR2 SNTAGT. V lost 6 bases, J lost 4 bases, and 8 bases stayed unmatched. The CDR3 runs 14 residues. This chain's CDR3 is CASSSDRDFYGYTF. Here the CDR3 DNA reads TGTGCCAGCAGCTCCGACAGGGATTTCTATGGCTACACCTTC.

The chain employs TRBV18 and TRBJ2-3; 9 bases match TRBD2. CDR1 KGHSH and CDR2 LQKENI come from the germline V gene. The CDR3 spans 15 residues. The J segment lost 1 base and the V segment lost 8 bases, leaving 7 bases of the junction unmatched. CDR3 protein: CASHTGGGGTDTQYF. CDR3 coding DNA: TGTGCCAGCCATACAGGCGGGGGGGGCACAGATACGCAGTATTTT.

The gene calls are TRBV25-1 and TRBJ1-5, with TRBD1 as a possible D gene (5 bases). The V gene's germline CDR1 is MGHDK and CDR2 SYGVNS. The CDR3 extends over 15 amino acids. V gave up 3 bases and J gave up 0 bases, with 9 bases separating them. The CDR3 DNA is TGTGCCAGCAGTGAGGGACTGTATAGCAATCAGCCCCAGCATTTT. It codes for CASSEGLYSNQPQHF.